This record covers a single TCR beta chain. This record belongs to a study of T cell responses to AZD1222 COVID-19 vaccine. Germline values: CDR1 SGHAT, CDR2 FQNNGV. Trimming took 8 bases from V and 0 from J; bases not matched to a gene: 10. The CDR3 extends over 17 amino acids. Libraries were prepared by immunoSEQ multiplex PCR; TCRdb keeps only in-frame clonotypes and omits some of them. The sample lists approximately 120,000 clones; less than 90% were seen once. The sample in question was peripheral blood, obtained on day 0 of AZD1222 vaccination. The source of this sequence is an adult in good health. The chain uses TRBV11-2 and TRBJ2-5; 12 nucleotides agree with TRBD2. The CDR3 reads CASRQGTSGFYQETQYF. The CDR3 DNA reads as TGTGCCAGCCGTCAGGGGACTAGCGGGTTTTACCAAGAGACCCAGTACTTC.